These 10 T cell receptor beta chains came from one sample sequenced in a study of blood T cell repertoires in COVID-19. Some clones are missing from TCRdb's copy, which holds only in-frame ones; the method was immunoSEQ multiplex PCR. The sample records about 200,000 clones, 88% being singletons. The sequencing input was peripheral blood. The receptor source for this set is a young man with active or convalescent COVID-19.

V gene TRBV11-2 combines with J gene TRBJ1-1; the match to TRBD1 covers 9 bases. The CDR3 is made up of 15 amino acids. Germline assignment: CDR1 SGHAT and CDR2 FQNNGV. The V and J ends lost 4 bases and 1 base, in that order; junction bases with no gene match: 4. DNA of the CDR3: TGTGCCAGCAGCTCAAACAGGGGGCGGAACACTGAAGCTTTCTTT. This translates into CASSSNRGRNTEAFF.

This chain connects TRBV7-9 to TRBJ2-5, with D tentatively TRBD2 (6 bases). V was cut by 1 base and J by 5 bases, with 11 bases left in between. Looked up from germline, CDR1 is SEHNR and CDR2 is FQNEAQ (reference sequence). This CDR3 contains 14 residues. CDR3 sequence reads: CASSLGGLRETQYF. DNA of the CDR3: TGTGCCAGCAGCTTAGGGGGACTGCGGGAGACCCAGTACTTC.

The chain employs TRBV7-9 and TRBJ1-1; D is ambiguous. The CDR3 is made up of 14 amino acids. The germline V gene has CDR1 SEHNR and CDR2 FQNEAQ (reference sequence). Trimming stripped 5 bases from V and 1 base from J, with 11 bases between. CDR3 coding DNA: TGTGCCAGCAGCGGGCCCAGTGCGAACACTGAAGCTTTCTTT. Translating gives CASSGPSANTEAFF.

This chain's CDR3 is CASSPGWGQGPYEQYF. The CDR3 DNA is TGCGCCAGCAGCCCTGGGTGGGGACAGGGTCCCTACGAGCAGTACTTC. The genes are TRBV5-1 and TRBJ2-7; 9 bases align to TRBD1. V trimming: 4 bases; J trimming: 2 bases; junction bases outside the gene matches: 10. Germline CDR1 and CDR2: SGHRS and YFSETQ. CDR3 size: 16 residues.

This clone was seen repeatedly, ten times or more. This chain connects TRBV19 to TRBJ1-5; TRBD1 might be the D (6 bases). Germline CDR1 is LNHDA and CDR2 is SQIVND (reference sequence). The CDR3 runs 15 residues. The V end was cut by 3 bases, the J end by 4 bases, with 13 bases between. CDR3 coding DNA: TGTGCCAGTAGTATCATGGACGGACAGAATCAGCCCCAGCATTTT. It translates to CASSIMDGQNQPQHF.

The chain employs TRBV27 and TRBJ1-6; TRBD1 agrees at 8 bases. Germline CDR1 and CDR2: MNHEY and SMNVEV (reference sequence). The CDR3 is made up of 16 amino acids. After removal of 7 bases from V and 8 bases from J, the junction contained 13 bases not matched to a gene. CDR3: CASISLGQGNYSPLHF. The CDR3 DNA reads as TGTGCCAGCATTTCCCTCGGACAGGGAAACTATTCACCCCTCCACTTT.

The CDR3, as DNA: TGTGCCAGCAGCTTAAATCAGGGTGGGGAGACCCAGTACTTC. This sequence encodes CASSLNQGGETQYF. This sequence joins TRBV7-3 and TRBJ2-5; D is possibly TRBD1 (5 bases). The CDR3 has 14 residues. Trimming pared 1 base from V and 5 bases from J, leaving 11 bases between. Germline values: CDR1 SGHTA, CDR2 FQGTGA. The variable domain in full, with the rest retrieved from reference TRBV7-3 and TRBJ2-5, is GAGVSQTPSNKVTEKGKYVELRCDPISGHTALYWYRQSLGQGPEFLIYFQGTGAADDSGLPNDRFFAVRPEGSVSTLKIQRTERGDSAVYLCASSLNQGGETQYFGPGTRLLVL.

This chain joins TRBV6-5 and TRBJ2-7; TRBD1 matches 10 bases. The CDR3 runs to 15 residues. V dropped 5 bases and J dropped 5; count of bases not matched to a gene: 9. Per the germline V gene, CDR1 is MNHEY and CDR2 is SVGAGI. The CDR3 DNA reads TGTGCCAGCAGTAAGACCGGGACAGGGGCCCACGAGCAGTACTTC. It specifies CASSKTGTGAHEQYF.

This chain connects TRBV19 to TRBJ1-2; the match to TRBD1 covers 7 bases. Per the germline V gene, CDR1 is LNHDA and CDR2 is SQIVND (reference sequence). This CDR3 spans 13 amino acids. The junction had 6 bases not matched to a gene; V was cut back by 3 bases and J by 8 bases. CDR3 sequence: CASSIQPTGGYTF. The CDR3 DNA sequence: TGTGCCAGTAGTATCCAACCGACAGGGGGCTACACCTTC.

This clone was seen a few times. The J gene is TRBJ2-2, the V gene TRBV6-5; possible D gene TRBD2, 7 bases. V lost 7 bases and J 5 bases, leaving 14 bases between the germline ends. CDR1 is MNHEY, CDR2 SVGAGI, per germline. CDR3 size: 14 residues. The CDR3, as DNA: TGTGCCAGCACGAGGAGGGGGGGGACCGGGGAGCTGTTTTTT. This gives the protein CASTRRGGTGELFF.